Listed below are T cell receptor beta chains from one sample, sequenced in a study of CD8 T cells in Susac syndrome. TCRdb fed the immunoSEQ multiplex PCR reads into MiXCR, producing one record per CDR3 protein. The repertoire holds about 300,000 distinct CDR3 sequences, with approximately 90% as singletons. The material sequenced was CD8+ T cells from PBMCs. These receptors were collected from a human donor with multiple sclerosis. The conserved cysteine and the conserved F or W are not part of the CDR3 here. The size field is filled for only some rows; it gives once, few, many or a size class.

clone_size j_call v_call cdr3_aa
NA TRBJ1-1 TRBV7-2 ASSPRGDRGEPEAF
NA TRBJ2-2 TRBV2 ASKGQGTNTGELF
NA TRBJ1-3 TRBV13 ASSSGLSNTIY
NA TRBJ2-2 TRBV3-1 ASSQNVAGVNTGELF
NA TRBJ2-3 TRBV4-3 ASSGDQASTDTQY
NA TRBJ2-1 TRBV6-2/TRBV6-3 ASSYFGLAPSYNEQF
NA TRBJ2-5 TRBV20-1 SARDYGGYQETQY
NA TRBJ2-7 TRBV6-5 ASSSGLFSYEQY
NA TRBJ2-7 TRBV12-3/TRBV12-4 ASSITDRAYEQY
few TRBJ2-1 TRBV24-1 ATSDPPTSGGYNEQF
NA TRBJ2-5 TRBV24-1 ATSEDRGLGTQY
NA TRBJ2-2 TRBV27 ASSFLDAVGTGELF
NA TRBJ2-2 TRBV7-3 ASSSLGGGDYTGELF
once TRBJ1-4 TRBV20-1 SAIERQGSEKLF
NA TRBJ2-1 TRBV19 ASQVAGGQNNEQF
NA TRBJ1-2 TRBV27 ASSGGSNYGYT
NA TRBJ2-1 TRBV20-1 SARNAYNEQF
NA TRBJ2-1 TRBV19 ASGSGGPVSYNEQF
NA TRBJ2-2 TRBV29-1 SASGPYTGELF
NA TRBJ2-2 TRBV20-1 SALTGMGGELF
NA TRBJ2-3 TRBV29-1 SVENGNTDTQY
NA TRBJ1-2 TRBV30 AWSRAGTKGIDGYT
NA TRBJ2-7 TRBV5-1 ASSLEGTASRYEQY
NA TRBJ1-2 TRBV5-1 ASSPDDSFDGYT
once TRBJ2-1 TRBV6-5 ASSYGNPSYNEQF
NA TRBJ2-7 TRBV4-1 ASSQDRSGYEQY
NA TRBJ1-2 TRBV12-3/TRBV12-4 ASTLTLHESGGYT
NA TRBJ1-1 TRBV19 ASSIVQGSSEAF
NA TRBJ2-1 TRBV27 ASSFISGGDSYNEQF
NA TRBJ2-2 TRBV30 AKGNWDGELF
NA TRBJ2-7 TRBV7-9 ASSSPHIGDPLEQY
NA TRBJ2-7 TRBV29-1 SVEEPAGTSYEQY
once TRBJ2-5 TRBV27 ASRSSGNPQETQY
NA TRBJ2-7 TRBV5-4 ASSSVEREGRTYEQY
NA TRBJ2-1 TRBV27 ATSDTPSGNEQF
NA TRBJ2-7 TRBV15 ATSRGTGGIYEQY
NA TRBJ2-1 TRBV30 AWRIGGGVNEQF
NA TRBJ1-1 TRBV6-2/TRBV6-3 ASSYGGSLNTEAF
NA TRBJ2-2 TRBV28 ASSPWSAGELF
NA TRBJ2-7 TRBV29-1 SVEVTAAYEQY
NA TRBJ2-7 TRBV10-3 AINEPGQGDEQY
once TRBJ2-1 TRBV20-1 SVWREEYNEQF
NA TRBJ2-1 TRBV10-2 ASRTDYNEQF
NA TRBJ2-3 TRBV4-3 ASSQDPRDTQY
NA TRBJ2-1 TRBV15 ATSRETSGSNEQF
once TRBJ1-1 TRBV18 ASSPLPVTEIVAEAF
NA TRBJ2-3 TRBV20-1 SATDTQY
NA TRBJ2-2 TRBV15 ATRVTGELF
NA TRBJ2-6 TRBV21-1 ASSKGPDRVKNSGANVLT
NA TRBJ2-7 TRBV11-1 ASSPPGAGEYEQY
NA TRBJ2-1 TRBV9 ASSVGGGDYNEQF
NA TRBJ1-2 TRBV20-1 SAPRGPMDSGYGYT
NA TRBJ1-2 TRBV30 AWSLGTGGLDYGYT
NA TRBJ1-1 TRBV28 ASSPKGYTEAF
NA TRBJ2-1 TRBV6-5 ASKPGGARNEQF